The rows below give T cell receptor beta chains drawn from one sample of a study of T cells in Graves' hyperthyroidism and ophthalmopathy. TCRdb ran MiXCR on the multiplex PCR reads and lists one entry per CDR3 protein. This sample has 400,000 to 450,000 distinct CDR3 sequences, with approximately 14% found just once. The sequenced sample was blood. The receptors were gathered from a man in his late teens or twenties with Graves' ophthalmopathy. CDR3s include the opening cysteine and the closing phenylalanine or tryptophan. A D gene is named only where the DNA matches it firmly. Only part of the rows carry a size: once, few, many, or a class if the clone is expanded.

TRBD2 | TRBJ2-7 | TRBV7-8 | many | TGTGCCAGCAGCTTAGGGCTAGCGGGAAGCTCCTACGAGCAGTACTTC | CASSLGLAGSSYEQYF
TRBD2 | TRBJ2-7 | TRBV3-1 | many | TGTGCCAGCAGCCTAAACGCGGGACTACCCTACGAGCAGTACTTC | CASSLNAGLPYEQYF
. | TRBJ1-3 | TRBV5-5 | . | TGTGCCAGCAGTTTGACCGAGGGAAACACCATATATTTT | CASSLTEGNTIYF
. | TRBJ1-2 | TRBV5-1 | many | TGCGCCAGCAGCCCGGGGGGGACTAACTATGGCTACACCTTC | CASSPGGTNYGYTF
. | TRBJ2-7 | TRBV18 | many | TGTGCCAGCTCGCCCCGTGACTCTAGCTCCGAGCAGTACTTC | CASSPRDSSSEQYF
TRBD1 | TRBJ1-1 | TRBV5-6 | many | TGTGCCAGCAGCTTGGGGGGGGGACAGGGAATCCCTGAAGCTTTCTTT | CASSLGGGQGIPEAFF
TRBD2 | TRBJ2-2 | TRBV19 | . | TGTGCCAGTAGTATGGGAGGGACCAGCGGCGGGGAGCTGTTTTTT | CASSMGGTSGGELFF
TRBD2 | TRBJ2-7 | TRBV6-1 | few | TGTGCCAGACTCAATTACAGGGTACCGGGACTAGCAGTCGAGCAGTACTTC | CARLNYRVPGLAVEQYF
. | TRBJ2-7 | TRBV11-2 | many | TGTGCCAGCAGCTTAGATCTGCAGCGGTACTACGAGCAGTACTTC | CASSLDLQRYYEQYF
. | TRBJ1-5 | TRBV9 | many | TGTGCCAGCAGCGTAGGAGGGTGCAATCAGCCCCAGCATTTT | CASSVGGCNQPQHF
. | TRBJ2-3 | TRBV7-8 | many | TGTGCCAGCAGCTTATGGAGGGGGGCAGACACAGATACGCAGTATTTT | CASSLWRGADTDTQYF
TRBD1 | TRBJ2-1 | TRBV19 | few | TGTGCCAGTTGGGACAGGGGCCCTCATGCGCAGTTCTTC | CASWDRGPHAQFF
TRBD2 | TRBJ2-7 | TRBV10-2 | . | TGCGCCAGCACCGCTAACAGGGGGCCGGGGACTAGCGGGAGAACTACGGAGCAGTACTTC | CASTANRGPGTSGRTTEQYF
. | TRBJ2-7 | TRBV6-1 | few | TGTGCCAGCAGTGATTTCTCCGAGGGGACGCGGGCCTACGAGCAGTACTTC | CASSDFSEGTRAYEQYF
TRBD2 | TRBJ2-1 | TRBV3-1 | many | TGTGCCAGCAGCCAAACCGGGACTAGCGGGGCCAATGAGCAGTTCTTC | CASSQTGTSGANEQFF
. | TRBJ2-7 | TRBV10-3 | . | TGTGCCAGCAGTTCAGGACAGACCTACGGGCAGTACTTC | CASSSGQTYGQYF
. | TRBJ2-4 | TRBV19 | few | TGTGCCAGTAGCAGCACTGTAGCGCCCAAAAACATTCAGTACTTC | CASSSTVAPKNIQYF
TRBD1 | TRBJ2-7 | TRBV5-1 | many | TGCGCCAGCAGCCCCGGACAGGGAGAGTTCTACGAGCAGTACTTC | CASSPGQGEFYEQYF
. | TRBJ2-7 | TRBV5-5 | many | TGTGCCAGCAGCTTGGAATGGGGTTCCTACGAGCAGTACTTC | CASSLEWGSYEQYF
TRBD1 | TRBJ1-3 | TRBV3-1 | . | TGTGCCAGCAGCCAAGACCCCGACAGGGCGTCTGGAAACACCATATATTTT | CASSQDPDRASGNTIYF
TRBD2 | TRBJ2-5 | TRBV19 | few | TGTGCCAGTAGGATAAATAGCGGGGGGGCCCAAGAGACCCAGTACTTC | CASRINSGGAQETQYF
. | TRBJ1-1 | TRBV2 | many | TGTGCCAGCAGGACCAGGGGAATGAACACTGAAGCTTTCTTT | CASRTRGMNTEAFF
. | TRBJ2-5 | TRBV30 | many | TGTGCCTGGAGTTCCACCGCTAGCAGCCCGGGGACCCAGTACTTC | CAWSSTASSPGTQYF
. | TRBJ2-1 | TRBV5-1 | many | TGCGCCAGCAGCTTGGTGGAGGCCTACAATGAGCAGTTCTTC | CASSLVEAYNEQFF
. | TRBJ1-5 | TRBV19 | . | TGTGCCAGTAGTATAGAGACCGTGAGCGGGGATCAGCCCCAGCATTTT | CASSIETVSGDQPQHF
TRBD2 | TRBJ2-1 | TRBV4-1 | many | TGCGCCAGCAGCCGTCCCCCCCAGCTAGCGGGAGGCCCAAGATCGTTCAATGAGCAGTTCTTC | CASSRPPQLAGGPRSFNEQFF
TRBD1 | TRBJ1-1 | TRBV27 | few | TGTGCCAGCAGACCGCAGCAGGGGGAAGGTCGCGCTTTCTTT | CASRPQQGEGRAFF
TRBD2 | TRBJ2-4 | TRBV6-1 | few | TGTGCCAGCAGCTTTAAGCGGGGGCCCAAAAACATTCAGTACTTC | CASSFKRGPKNIQYF
. | TRBJ1-2 | TRBV9 | . | TGTGCCAGCGGCATAGGTGGGGGGGTCTATGGCTACACCTTC | CASGIGGGVYGYTF
. | TRBJ1-2 | TRBV19 | once | TGTGCCAGTAGTATCATCGACAGTACCTTTAGCTACACCTTC | CASSIIDSTFSYTF
. | TRBJ1-2 | TRBV6-5 | many | TGTGCCAGCAGTTACTCCCGTTTTGGGGGAGGAAATGGCTACACCTTC | CASSYSRFGGGNGYTF
TRBD1 | TRBJ1-6 | TRBV18 | few | TGTGCCAGCTCACCACAGGGGGCTTATAATTCACCCCTCCACTTT | CASSPQGAYNSPLHF
. | TRBJ2-7 | TRBV5-1 | many | TGCGCCAGCAGCTTTACAGGGACCGAGCAGTACTTC | CASSFTGTEQYF
. | TRBJ2-1 | TRBV11-3 | . | TGTGCCAGCAGCTTGGACTGGGGGGTCAATGAGCAGTTCTTC | CASSLDWGVNEQFF
. | TRBJ1-4 | TRBV19 | . | TGTGCCAGTAGTGCCCGACAGGCTTCCACTGAAAAACTGTTTTTT | CASSARQASTEKLFF
TRBD2 | TRBJ2-1 | TRBV2 | many | TGTGCCAGCAGAGCGGGGAGCCACAATGAGCAGTTCTTC | CASRAGSHNEQFF
TRBD1 | TRBJ1-4 | TRBV14 | many | TGTGCCAGCAGCCAAGTACAGGGGGAAAAACTGTTTTTT | CASSQVQGEKLFF
. | TRBJ2-2 | TRBV5-1 | . | TGCGCCAGCAGCTTGGCCGGTCACAGCACCGGGGAGCTGTTTTTT | CASSLAGHSTGELFF
TRBD1 | TRBJ1-6 | TRBV20-1 | many | TGCAGTGCCCCGGGACAGGAGAGTTCACCCCTCCACTTT | CSAPGQESSPLHF
. | TRBJ2-1 | TRBV5-1 | many | TGCGCCAGCAGCGAGACCGGTCACAATGAGCAGTTCTTC | CASSETGHNEQFF
TRBD1 | TRBJ2-6 | TRBV7-8 | . | TGTGCCAGCAGCAACCGGGACAGGCCGCCGGGGGCCAACGTCCTGACTTTC | CASSNRDRPPGANVLTF
. | TRBJ2-7 | TRBV14 | . | TGTGCCAGCAGCCTCCGAGGGGATAGCGCTACCCACGAGCAGTACTTC | CASSLRGDSATHEQYF
TRBD1 | TRBJ2-7 | TRBV10-1 | many | TGCGCCAGCAGTGGACGGACAGGGGGGGCCTACGAGCAGTACTTC | CASSGRTGGAYEQYF
TRBD2 | TRBJ2-3 | TRBV3-1 | . | TGTGCCAGCAGACCTCTAGCGGGAGTTGCAGATACGCAGTATTTT | CASRPLAGVADTQYF
TRBD1 | TRBJ1-5 | TRBV30 | many | TGTGCCTGGGACCCCGGACAGGGGGATTATCAGCCCCAGCATTTT | CAWDPGQGDYQPQHF
TRBD1 | TRBJ1-3 | TRBV15 | few | TGTGCCACCAGCAGGACAGGGACGTCTGGAAACACCATATATTTT | CATSRTGTSGNTIYF
. | TRBJ2-3 | TRBV9 | few | TGTGCCAGCAGCGCGCTACAGGGCACAGATACGCAGTATTTT | CASSALQGTDTQYF
TRBD2 | TRBJ2-3 | TRBV7-2 | many | TGTGCCAGCAGACTAACTAGCGGGAGTTCGGATACGCAGTATTTT | CASRLTSGSSDTQYF
. | TRBJ2-1 | TRBV27 | many | TGTGCCAGCAGTTTATTGCAAAGCTCCTACAATGAGCAGTTCTTC | CASSLLQSSYNEQFF
TRBD1 | TRBJ2-7 | TRBV27 | . | TGTGCCAGCAGTTCGACCCGACAGGGATACGAGCAGTACTTC | CASSSTRQGYEQYF